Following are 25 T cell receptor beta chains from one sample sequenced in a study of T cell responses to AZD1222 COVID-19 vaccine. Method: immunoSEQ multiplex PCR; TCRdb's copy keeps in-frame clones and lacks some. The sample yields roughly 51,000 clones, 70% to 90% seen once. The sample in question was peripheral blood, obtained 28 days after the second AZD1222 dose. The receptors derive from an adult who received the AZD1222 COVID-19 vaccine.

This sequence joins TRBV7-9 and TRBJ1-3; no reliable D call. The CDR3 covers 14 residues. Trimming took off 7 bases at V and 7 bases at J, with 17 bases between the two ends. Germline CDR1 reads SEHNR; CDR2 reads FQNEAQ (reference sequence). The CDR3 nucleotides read TGTGCCAGCACACTAAGCCAGGAGAGGAACACCATATATTTT. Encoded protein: CASTLSQERNTIYF.

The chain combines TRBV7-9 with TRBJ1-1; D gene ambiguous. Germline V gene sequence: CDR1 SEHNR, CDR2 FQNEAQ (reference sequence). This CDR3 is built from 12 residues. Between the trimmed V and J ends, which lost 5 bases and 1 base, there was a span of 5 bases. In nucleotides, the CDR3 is TGTGCCAGCAGCCAATGGAACACTGAAGCTTTCTTT. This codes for CASSQWNTEAFF.

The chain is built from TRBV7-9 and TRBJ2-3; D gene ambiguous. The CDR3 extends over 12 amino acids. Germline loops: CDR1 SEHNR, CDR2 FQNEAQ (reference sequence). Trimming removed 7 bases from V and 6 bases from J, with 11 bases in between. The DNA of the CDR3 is TGTGCCAGCACCCCCCCGAGGGATACGCAGTATTTT. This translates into CASTPPRDTQYF.

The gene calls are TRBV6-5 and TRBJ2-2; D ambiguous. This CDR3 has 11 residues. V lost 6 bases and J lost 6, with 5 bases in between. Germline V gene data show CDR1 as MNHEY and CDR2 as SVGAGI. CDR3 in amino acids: CASRDPGELFF. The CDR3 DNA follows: TGTGCCAGCAGGGACCCCGGGGAGCTGTTTTTT.

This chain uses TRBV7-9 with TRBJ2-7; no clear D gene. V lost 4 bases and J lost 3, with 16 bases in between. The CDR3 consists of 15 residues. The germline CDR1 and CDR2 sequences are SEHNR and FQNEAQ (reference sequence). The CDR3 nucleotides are TGTGCCAGCAGCTCAAGCCGGACCCGCGTCTACGAGCAGTACTTC. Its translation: CASSSSRTRVYEQYF.

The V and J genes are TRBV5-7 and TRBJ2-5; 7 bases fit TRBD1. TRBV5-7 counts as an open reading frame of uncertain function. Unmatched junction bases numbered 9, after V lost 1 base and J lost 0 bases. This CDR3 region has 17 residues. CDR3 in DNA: TGTGCCAGCAGCTTGCCGTCCCGGGACAGCTACCAAGAGACCCAGTACTTC. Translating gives CASSLPSRDSYQETQYF.

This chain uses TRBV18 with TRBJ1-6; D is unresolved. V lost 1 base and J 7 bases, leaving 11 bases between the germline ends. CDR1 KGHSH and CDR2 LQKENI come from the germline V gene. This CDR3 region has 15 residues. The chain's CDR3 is CASSPLVAENSPLHF. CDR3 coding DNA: TGTGCCAGCTCACCACTCGTGGCCGAAAATTCACCCCTCCACTTT. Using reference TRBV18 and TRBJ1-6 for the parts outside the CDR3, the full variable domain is NAGVMQNPRHLVRRRGQEARLRCSPMKGHSHVYWYRQLPEEGLKFMVYLQKENIIDESGMPKERFSAEFPKEGPSILRIQQVVRGDSAAYFCASSPLVAENSPLHFGNGTRLTVT.

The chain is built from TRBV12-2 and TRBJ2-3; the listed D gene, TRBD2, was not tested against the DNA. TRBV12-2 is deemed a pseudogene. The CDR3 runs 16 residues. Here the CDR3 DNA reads TGTGCAAGTCGCCGAACTAGTGGGAGGGTGACAGATACGCAGTATTTT. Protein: CASRRTSGRVTDTQYF.

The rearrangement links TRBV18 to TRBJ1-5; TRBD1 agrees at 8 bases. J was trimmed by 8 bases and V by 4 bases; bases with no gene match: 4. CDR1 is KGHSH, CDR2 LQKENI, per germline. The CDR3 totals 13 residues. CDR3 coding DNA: TGTGCCAGCTCACGGGAGACAGGGGAGCCCCAGCATTTT. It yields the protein CASSRETGEPQHF.

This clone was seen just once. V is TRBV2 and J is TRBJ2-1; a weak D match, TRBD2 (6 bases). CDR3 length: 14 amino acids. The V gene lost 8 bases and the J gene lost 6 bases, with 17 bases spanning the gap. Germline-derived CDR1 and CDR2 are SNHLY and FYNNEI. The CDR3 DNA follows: TGTGCCAGCCAGGCGGGACTTGCCCGCAATGAGCAGTTCTTC. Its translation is CASQAGLARNEQFF. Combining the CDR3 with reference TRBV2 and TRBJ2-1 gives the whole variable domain EPEVTQTPSHQVTQMGQEVILRCVPISNHLYFYWYRQILGQKVEFLVSFYNNEISEKSEIFDDQFSVERPDGSNFTLKIRSTKLEDSAMYFCASQAGLARNEQFFGPGTRLTVL.

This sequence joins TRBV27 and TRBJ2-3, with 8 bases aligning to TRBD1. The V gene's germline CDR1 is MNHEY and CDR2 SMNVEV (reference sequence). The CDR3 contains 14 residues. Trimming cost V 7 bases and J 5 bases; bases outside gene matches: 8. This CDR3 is CASNLGQGVDTQYF. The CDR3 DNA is TGTGCCAGCAACCTAGGACAGGGTGTAGATACGCAGTATTTT.

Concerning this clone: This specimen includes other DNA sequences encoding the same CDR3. The DNA of the CDR3 is TGCAGTGCCCCAGGCACAGATACGCAGTATTTT. It encodes CSAPGTDTQYF. V gene TRBV20-1 combines with J gene TRBJ2-3; D unclear. Germline V lookup: CDR1 DFQATT, CDR2 SNEGSKA (reference sequence). Trimming left V 6 bases short and J 1 base short, with 5 bases between. The CDR3 is made up of 11 amino acids.

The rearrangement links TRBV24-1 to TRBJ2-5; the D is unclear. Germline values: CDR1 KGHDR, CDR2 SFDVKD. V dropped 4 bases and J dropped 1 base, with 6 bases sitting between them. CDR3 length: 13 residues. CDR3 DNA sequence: TGTGCCACCAGTGACTCATCCCAAGAGACCCAGTACTTC. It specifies CATSDSSQETQYF.

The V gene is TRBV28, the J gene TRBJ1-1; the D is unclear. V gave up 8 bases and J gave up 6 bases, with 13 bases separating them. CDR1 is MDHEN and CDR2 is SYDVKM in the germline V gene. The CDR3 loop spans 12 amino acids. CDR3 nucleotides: TGTGCCAGCTGTGGACTGAAGGCTGAAGCTTTCTTT. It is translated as CASCGLKAEAFF.

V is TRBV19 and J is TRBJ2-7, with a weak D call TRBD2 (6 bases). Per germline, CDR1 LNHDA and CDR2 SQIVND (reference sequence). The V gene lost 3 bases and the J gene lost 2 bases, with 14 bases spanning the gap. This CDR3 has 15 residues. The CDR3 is CASSMGGTPTYEQYF. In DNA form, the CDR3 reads TGTGCCAGTAGTATGGGCGGGACCCCTACCTACGAGCAGTACTTC. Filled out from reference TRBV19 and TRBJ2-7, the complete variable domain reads DGGITQSPKYLFRKEGQNVTLSCEQNLNHDAMYWYRQDPGQGLRLIYYSQIVNDFQKGDIAEGYSVSREKKESFPLTVTSAQKNPTAFYLCASSMGGTPTYEQYFGPGTRLTVT.

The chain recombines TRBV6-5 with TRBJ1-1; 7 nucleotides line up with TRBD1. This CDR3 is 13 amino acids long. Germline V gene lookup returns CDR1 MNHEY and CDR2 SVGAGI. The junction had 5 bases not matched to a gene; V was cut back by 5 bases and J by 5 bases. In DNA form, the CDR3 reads TGTGCCAGCAGTAAGGGGGCGCGGACTGAAGCTTTCTTT. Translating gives CASSKGARTEAFF.

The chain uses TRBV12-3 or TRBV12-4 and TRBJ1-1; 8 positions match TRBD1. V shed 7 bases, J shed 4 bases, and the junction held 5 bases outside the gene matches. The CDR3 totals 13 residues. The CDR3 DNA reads TGTGCCAGCATCCGACAGGGGATCACTGAAGCTTTCTTT. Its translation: CASIRQGITEAFF.

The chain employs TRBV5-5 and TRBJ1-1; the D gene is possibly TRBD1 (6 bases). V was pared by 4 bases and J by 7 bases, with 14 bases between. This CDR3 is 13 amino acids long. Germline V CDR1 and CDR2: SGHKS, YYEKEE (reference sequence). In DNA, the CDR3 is TGTGCCAGCAGCCCCATACTCAGGGGTGAAGCTTTCTTT. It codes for CASSPILRGEAFF.

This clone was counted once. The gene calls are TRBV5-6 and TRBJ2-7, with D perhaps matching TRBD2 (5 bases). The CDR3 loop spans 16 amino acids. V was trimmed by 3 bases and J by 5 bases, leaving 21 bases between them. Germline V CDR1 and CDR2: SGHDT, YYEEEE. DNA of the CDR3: TGTGCCAGCAGCTCCCCCTCGGGCGTGAGGGAACACGAGCAGTACTTC. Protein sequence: CASSSPSGVREHEQYF.

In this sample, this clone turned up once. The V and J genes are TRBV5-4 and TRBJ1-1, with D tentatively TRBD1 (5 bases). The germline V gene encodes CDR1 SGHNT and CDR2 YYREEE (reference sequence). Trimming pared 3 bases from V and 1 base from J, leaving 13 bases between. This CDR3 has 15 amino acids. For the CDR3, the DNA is TGTGCCAGCAGCTCTAAGGGACGACCGAACACTGAAGCTTTCTTT. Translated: CASSSKGRPNTEAFF.

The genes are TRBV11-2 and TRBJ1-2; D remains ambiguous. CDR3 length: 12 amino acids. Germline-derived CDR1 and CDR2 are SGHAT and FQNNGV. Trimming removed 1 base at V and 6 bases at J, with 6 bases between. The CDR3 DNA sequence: TGTGCCAGCAGCTTAGTTCGGGATGGCTACACCTTC. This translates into CASSLVRDGYTF.

The CDR3, as DNA: TGTGCCAGCAGTCCTTCGGGCAGGCGGTACGAGCAGTACTTC. Its protein product is CASSPSGRRYEQYF. The chain carries TRBV27 and TRBJ2-7; no clear D gene. Trimming took off 5 bases at V and 4 bases at J, with 15 bases between the two ends. CDR1 is MNHEY and CDR2 is SMNVEV in the germline V gene (reference sequence). The CDR3 length is 14 residues.

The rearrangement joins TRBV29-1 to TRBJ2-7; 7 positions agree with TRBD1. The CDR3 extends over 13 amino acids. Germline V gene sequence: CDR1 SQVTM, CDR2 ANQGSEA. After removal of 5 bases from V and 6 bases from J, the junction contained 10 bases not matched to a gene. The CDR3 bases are TGCAGCGTTACTCCCAGACAGGGAAGCGAGCAGTACTTC. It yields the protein CSVTPRQGSEQYF.

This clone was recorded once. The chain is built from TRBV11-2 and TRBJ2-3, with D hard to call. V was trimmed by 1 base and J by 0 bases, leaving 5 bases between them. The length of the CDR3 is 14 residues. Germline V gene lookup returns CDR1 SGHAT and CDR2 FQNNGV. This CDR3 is CASSLGGSTDTQYF. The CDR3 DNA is TGTGCCAGCAGCTTAGGGGGAAGCACAGATACGCAGTATTTT.

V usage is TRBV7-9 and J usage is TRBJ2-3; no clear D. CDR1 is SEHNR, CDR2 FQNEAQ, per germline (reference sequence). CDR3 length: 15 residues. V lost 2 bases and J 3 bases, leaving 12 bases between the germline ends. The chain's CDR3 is CASSLTAARTDTQYF. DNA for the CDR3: TGTGCCAGCAGCTTAACCGCAGCGCGGACAGATACGCAGTATTTT.